This T cell receptor beta chain derives from a study of blood T cell repertoires in COVID-19. Clones were read by immunoSEQ multiplex PCR, and TCRdb kept only the in-frame ones, dropping some. The sample shows 150,000 or so clones, roughly 90% of them seen only once. Germline V gene data show CDR1 as MDHEN and CDR2 as SYDVKM. With V trimmed by 6 bases and J by 0 bases, 1 base remained unmatched. CDR3 length: 15 residues. V gene TRBV28 combines with J gene TRBJ2-2, with 10 bases fitting TRBD2. The sequenced sample consisted of PBMCs or T cells enriched from blood (not recorded which). This clonotype was obtained from a woman between 50 and 59 years old who had recovered from COVID-19. CDR3 DNA: TGTGCCAGCAGGACTAGCGGGCCGAACACCGGGGAGCTGTTTTTT. Translating it yields CASRTSGPNTGELFF.